This TCR beta chain is from a study of T cells after yellow fever vaccination. General study results and limits: One caveat is that FACS-sorted repertoires could contain abundant clonotypes contaminating from the bulk population. The booster response re-showed most primary clones: around 95% CD4, approximately 90% CD8. Overall, a small share of clonotypes was seen in both CD4 and CD8 compartments.

CDR1 is DFQATT and CDR2 is SNEGSKA in the germline V gene (reference sequence). With 8 bases removed from V and 3 bases from J, the gap between germline ends came to 15 bases. CDR3 length equals 13 residues. 5'RACE template switching generated TCR cDNA, adding a universal primer site and UMIs. One entry per CDR3 protein results from TCRdb running MiXCR on the 5' RACE reads. The data show roughly 350,000 distinct CDR3 sequences, approximately 4% seen once. This clonotype was counted ten times or more. Its antigen is undetermined. The chain couples TRBV20-1 to TRBJ2-3, with a tentative D call TRBD2 (5 bases). Here the sequenced sample was PBMCs, taken 5 days after the yellow fever booster vaccination. The receptor comes from a man aged 18 to 35 who received the YFV17D yellow fever vaccine. CDR3 sequence (DNA): TGCAGTCAAAAGTGGAGAGGGACAGATACGCAGTATTTT. Amino acid sequence: CSQKWRGTDTQYF.